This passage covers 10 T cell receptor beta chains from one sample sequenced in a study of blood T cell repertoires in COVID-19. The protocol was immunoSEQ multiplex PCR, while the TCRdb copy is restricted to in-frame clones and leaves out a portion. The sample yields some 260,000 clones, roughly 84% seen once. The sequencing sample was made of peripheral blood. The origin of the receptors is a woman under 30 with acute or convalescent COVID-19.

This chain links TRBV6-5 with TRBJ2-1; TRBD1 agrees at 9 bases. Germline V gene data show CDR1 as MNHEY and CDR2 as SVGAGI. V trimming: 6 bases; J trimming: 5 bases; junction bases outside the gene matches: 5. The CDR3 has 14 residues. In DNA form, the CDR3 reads TGTGCCAGCAGGCATCGGACAGGGGACAATGAGCAGTTCTTC. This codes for CASRHRTGDNEQFF.

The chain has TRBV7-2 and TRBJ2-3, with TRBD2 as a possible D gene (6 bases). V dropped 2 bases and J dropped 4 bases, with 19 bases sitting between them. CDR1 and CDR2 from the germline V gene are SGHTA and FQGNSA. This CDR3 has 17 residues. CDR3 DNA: TGTGCCAGCAGCTTATCTAGTTCGGGTAGCGGTCCAGATACGCAGTATTTT. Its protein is CASSLSSSGSGPDTQYF.

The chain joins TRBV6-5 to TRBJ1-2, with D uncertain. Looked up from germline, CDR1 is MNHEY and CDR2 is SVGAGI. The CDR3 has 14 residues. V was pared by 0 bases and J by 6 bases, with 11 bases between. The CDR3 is CASSYSLGRDGYTF. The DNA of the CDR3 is TGTGCCAGCAGTTACTCGCTAGGGAGGGATGGCTACACCTTC.

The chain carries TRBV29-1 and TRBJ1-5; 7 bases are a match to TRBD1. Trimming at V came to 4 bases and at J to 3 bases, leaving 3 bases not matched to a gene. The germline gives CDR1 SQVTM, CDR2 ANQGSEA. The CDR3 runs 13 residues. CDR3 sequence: CSVAGQDNQPQHF. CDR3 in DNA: TGCAGCGTTGCCGGACAGGACAATCAGCCCCAGCATTTT.

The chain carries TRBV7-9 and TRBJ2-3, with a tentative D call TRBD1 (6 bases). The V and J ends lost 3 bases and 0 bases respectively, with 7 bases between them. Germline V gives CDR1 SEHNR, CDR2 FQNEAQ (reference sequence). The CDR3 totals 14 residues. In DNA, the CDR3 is TGTGCCAGCAGCTTTGGACAGAGCACAGATACGCAGTATTTT. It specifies CASSFGQSTDTQYF.

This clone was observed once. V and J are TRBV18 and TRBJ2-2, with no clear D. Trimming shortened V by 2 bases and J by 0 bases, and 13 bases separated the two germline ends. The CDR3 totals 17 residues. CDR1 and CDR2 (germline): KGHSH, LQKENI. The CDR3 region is CASSPVGPGSNTGELFF. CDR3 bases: TGTGCCAGCTCACCAGTGGGCCCAGGCTCGAACACCGGGGAGCTGTTTTTT.

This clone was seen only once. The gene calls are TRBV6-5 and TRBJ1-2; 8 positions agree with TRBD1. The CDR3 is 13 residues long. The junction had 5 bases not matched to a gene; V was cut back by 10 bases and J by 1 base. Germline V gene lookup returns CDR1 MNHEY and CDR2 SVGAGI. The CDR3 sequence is CATGDRFNYGYTF. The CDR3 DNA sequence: TGTGCCACTGGGGACAGGTTTAACTATGGCTACACCTTC.

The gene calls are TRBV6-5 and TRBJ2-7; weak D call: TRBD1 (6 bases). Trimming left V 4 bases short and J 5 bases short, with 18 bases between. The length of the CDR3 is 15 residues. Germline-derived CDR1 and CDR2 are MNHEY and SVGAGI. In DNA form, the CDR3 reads TGTGCCAGCAGTTCGGACAGAGGGATGGGCAACGAGCAGTACTTC. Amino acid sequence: CASSSDRGMGNEQYF.

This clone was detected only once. The CDR3 protein is CASILTGELFF. For the CDR3, the DNA is TGTGCCAGCATCCTTACCGGGGAGCTGTTTTTT. The V and J genes are TRBV11-2 and TRBJ2-2; D unresolved. Germline assignment: CDR1 SGHAT and CDR2 FQNNGV. V lost 7 bases and J lost 5, with 5 bases in between. The CDR3 has 11 amino acids.

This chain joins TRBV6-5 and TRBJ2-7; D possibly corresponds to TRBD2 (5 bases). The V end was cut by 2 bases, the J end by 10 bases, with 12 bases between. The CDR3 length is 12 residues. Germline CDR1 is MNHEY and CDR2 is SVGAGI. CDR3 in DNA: TGTGCCAGCAGTTACGGAATCGGGATCCAGTACTTC. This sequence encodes CASSYGIGIQYF.